This entry lists 31 T cell receptor beta chains sequenced from one sample in a study of T cell repertoires in ileal Crohn's disease. Profiling relied on immunoSEQ multiplex PCR, and the TCRdb table lists in-frame clones only, not all of them. The sample has roughly 29,000 clones; about 82% are singletons. Sequenced material: ileal tissue. The source of these receptors is an adult with Crohn's disease.

CDR3 sequence: CASSTGQGATEAFF. The CDR3 coding sequence is TGTGCCAGCAGCACTGGACAGGGGGCAACTGAAGCTTTCTTT. The rearrangement links TRBV9 to TRBJ1-1; 11 bases fit TRBD1. V gave up 4 bases and J gave up 5 bases; unmatched junction bases: 4. Per germline, CDR1 SGDLS and CDR2 YYNGEE. The CDR3 contains 14 residues. Drawing the rest from reference TRBV9 and TRBJ1-1, the complete variable domain is DSGVTQTPKHLITATGQRVTLRCSPRSGDLSVYWYQQSLDQGLQFLIQYYNGEERAKGNILERFSAQQFPDLHSELNLSSLELGDSALYFCASSTGQGATEAFFGQGTRLTVV.

This chain links TRBV30 with TRBJ2-7; 9 positions match TRBD2. After removal of 2 bases from V and 6 bases from J, the junction contained 17 bases not matched to a gene. The CDR3 totals 17 residues. Germline V gives CDR1 GTSNPN, CDR2 SVGIG (reference sequence). The DNA for the CDR3 is TGTGCCTGGAGTCCCCTATCGACTAGCGGCACGTTAGGCGAGCAGTACTTC. Its translation: CAWSPLSTSGTLGEQYF.

The chain combines TRBV19 with TRBJ1-1; TRBD1 aligns across 7 bases. V was clipped by 5 bases and J by 11 bases; unmatched bases: 11. Germline CDR1 is LNHDA and CDR2 is SQIVND (reference sequence). The CDR3 length is 13 residues. For the CDR3, the DNA is TGTGCCAGTAGTCCCAGGGGGGACGGACCGGCTTTCTTT. It codes for CASSPRGDGPAFF. The entire variable domain, with the rest obtained from reference TRBV19 and TRBJ1-1, is as follows: DGGITQSPKYLFRKEGQNVTLSCEQNLNHDAMYWYRQDPGQGLRLIYYSQIVNDFQKGDIAEGYSVSREKKESFPLTVTSAQKNPTAFYLCASSPRGDGPAFFGQGTRLTVV.

Details on this clone: The same CDR3 arises from other DNA sequences in this sample as well. V and J are TRBV9 and TRBJ2-7, with D perhaps matching TRBD2 (5 bases). V gave up 2 bases and J gave up 0 bases, with 12 bases separating them. The CDR3 runs to 15 residues. CDR1 and CDR2 (germline): SGDLS, YYNGEE. The CDR3 nucleotides read TGTGCCAGCAGCGTGGCCCCCGCGGGCTCCTACGAGCAGTACTTC. Protein: CASSVAPAGSYEQYF.

The CDR3: CASSPPERGASYNEQFF. In DNA, the CDR3 is TGTGCCAGCAGCCCCCCAGAGCGGGGGGCCTCCTACAATGAGCAGTTCTTC. V and J are TRBV7-2 and TRBJ2-1; 9 bases agree with TRBD2. Germline V gene lookup returns CDR1 SGHTA and CDR2 FQGNSA. The CDR3 loop spans 17 amino acids. With V trimmed by 5 bases and J by 0 bases, 8 bases remained unmatched.

The V and J genes are TRBV5-1 and TRBJ2-4, with 8 bases fitting TRBD1. Losses at the gene ends were 4 bases for V and 7 bases for J; bases not matched to a gene: 10. The germline V gene encodes CDR1 SGHRS and CDR2 YFSETQ. This CDR3 comprises 15 residues. Written as DNA, the CDR3 is TGCGCCAGCAGCGACGGGACAGGTGGAAGGAACATTCAGTACTTC. This encodes CASSDGTGGRNIQYF.

V usage is TRBV5-1 and J usage is TRBJ1-1; the D is unclear. Trimming shortened V by 4 bases and J by 1 base, and 11 bases separated the two germline ends. The CDR3 length is 14 residues. The germline CDR1 and CDR2 sequences are SGHRS and YFSETQ. This CDR3 reads CASSTGSGNTEAFF. In nucleotides, the CDR3 is TGCGCCAGCAGCACTGGATCGGGGAACACTGAAGCTTTCTTT.

The chain links TRBV19 to TRBJ2-4; TRBD1 agrees at 8 bases. The CDR3 sequence is 12 residues long. The V segment lost 3 bases and the J segment 12 bases; nucleotides outside the gene matches: 4. Per germline, CDR1 LNHDA and CDR2 SQIVND (reference sequence). Here the CDR3 reads CASSILQGDQYF. The CDR3 region has the DNA TGTGCCAGTAGTATCCTACAGGGGGATCAGTACTTC.

This clone was found once. The genes are TRBV2 and TRBJ1-2; D possibly corresponds to TRBD1 (6 bases). The CDR3 loop spans 13 amino acids. The germline V gene has CDR1 SNHLY and CDR2 FYNNEI. Trimming removed 1 base from V and 6 bases from J, with 9 bases in between. The CDR3 sequence is CASSEGNRDGYTF. The CDR3 DNA is TGTGCCAGCAGTGAAGGTAACAGGGATGGCTACACCTTC. Filled out from reference TRBV2 and TRBJ1-2, the complete variable domain reads EPEVTQTPSHQVTQMGQEVILRCVPISNHLYFYWYRQILGQKVEFLVSFYNNEISEKSEIFDDQFSVERPDGSNFTLKIRSTKLEDSAMYFCASSEGNRDGYTFGSGTRLTVV.

The J gene is TRBJ2-7, the V gene TRBV5-4; 8 bases match TRBD1. Trimming cost V 4 bases and J 4 bases; bases outside gene matches: 4. CDR1 and CDR2 from the germline V gene are SGHNT and YYREEE (reference sequence). CDR3 length: 13 residues. For the CDR3, the DNA is TGTGCCAGCAGCGGACAGGGTGGTTACGAGCAGTACTTC. This encodes CASSGQGGYEQYF.

This clone appeared a few times. The CDR3, as DNA: TGTGCCAGCAGCTTGCCTCGACAGGGAGTCTACGAGCAGTACTTC. As protein: CASSLPRQGVYEQYF. The chain carries TRBV5-8 and TRBJ2-7, with 7 positions matching TRBD1. Trimming cost V 1 base and J 3 bases; bases outside gene matches: 7. The germline V gene encodes CDR1 SGHTS and CDR2 YDEGEE. CDR3 length: 15 residues.

V is TRBV29-1 and J is TRBJ1-2; maybe TRBD1 (6 bases). There are 14 residues in the CDR3. Trimming left V 6 bases short and J 2 bases short, with 16 bases between. Germline V lookup: CDR1 SQVTM, CDR2 ANQGSEA. The CDR3 protein is CSVTYDRLNYGYTF. CDR3 nucleotide sequence: TGCAGCGTCACCTACGACAGGTTGAACTATGGCTACACCTTC.

The V call is TRBV7-2, the J call TRBJ2-3; TRBD1 agrees at 7 bases. The CDR3 totals 15 residues. V shed 3 bases and J 1 base; nucleotides not matched to a gene: 4. The germline V gene encodes CDR1 SGHTA and CDR2 FQGNSA. The CDR3 spells CASSFDRVGTDTQYF. CDR3 nucleotides: TGTGCCAGCAGCTTCGACAGGGTGGGCACAGATACGCAGTATTTT.

V usage is TRBV19 and J usage is TRBJ2-7; 7 nucleotides align to TRBD2. The CDR3 covers 12 residues. The germline gives CDR1 LNHDA, CDR2 SQIVND (reference sequence). V lost 7 bases and J lost 3; bases outside the gene matches: 3. Here the CDR3 DNA reads TGTGCCAGTACGGGGGGTTACTACGAGCAGTACTTC. This encodes CASTGGYYEQYF. The complete variable domain, with remaining parts taken from reference TRBV19 and TRBJ2-7, reads DGGITQSPKYLFRKEGQNVTLSCEQNLNHDAMYWYRQDPGQGLRLIYYSQIVNDFQKGDIAEGYSVSREKKESFPLTVTSAQKNPTAFYLCASTGGYYEQYFGPGTRLTVT.

The chain links TRBV5-1 to TRBJ2-7; possible D gene TRBD2, 7 bases. The germline V gene encodes CDR1 SGHRS and CDR2 YFSETQ. Trimming removed 0 bases at V and 0 bases at J, with 13 bases between. This CDR3 comprises 16 residues. CDR3: CASSLGGGGSSYEQYF. The CDR3 DNA reads as TGCGCCAGCAGCTTGGGTGGCGGGGGCTCCTCCTACGAGCAGTACTTC.

The V gene is TRBV29-1, the J gene TRBJ1-2; TRBD1 might be the D (5 bases). V dropped 7 bases and J dropped 1 base, with 10 bases sitting between them. Germline lookup yields CDR1 SQVTM and CDR2 ANQGSEA. The CDR3 has 12 residues. CDR3 loop: CSASTDNYGYTF. The DNA for the CDR3 is TGCAGCGCCTCGACAGATAACTATGGCTACACCTTC.

The chain couples TRBV5-4 to TRBJ1-6; D possibly corresponds to TRBD1 (6 bases). Germline V gene sequence: CDR1 SGHNT, CDR2 YYREEE (reference sequence). The CDR3 runs 15 residues. Trimming stripped 0 bases from V and 6 bases from J, with 10 bases between. In DNA form, the CDR3 reads TGTGCCAGCAGCTTGGAAGTACAGGGTAATTCACCCCTCCACTTT. Translated: CASSLEVQGNSPLHF. The full variable domain, with the rest looked up from reference TRBV5-4 and TRBJ1-6, is ETGVTQSPTHLIKTRGQQVTLRCSSQSGHNTVSWYQQALGQGPQFIFQYYREEENGRGNFPPRFSGLQFPNYSSELNVNALELDDSALYLCASSLEVQGNSPLHFGNGTRLTVT.

The chain joins TRBV5-5 to TRBJ2-7; D gene uncertain. Germline CDR1 reads SGHKS; CDR2 reads YYEKEE (reference sequence). The CDR3 covers 13 residues. The V and J ends lost 1 base and 4 bases respectively, with 9 bases between them. This CDR3 reads CASSLFFEYEQYF. The CDR3 DNA is TGTGCCAGCAGCTTGTTCTTCGAGTACGAGCAGTACTTC.

The chain uses TRBV30 and TRBJ1-1, with TRBD1 matching over 8 bases. The length of the CDR3 is 13 residues. Germline V gene lookup returns CDR1 GTSNPN and CDR2 SVGIG (reference sequence). The J segment lost 5 bases and the V segment lost 5 bases, leaving 7 bases of the junction unmatched. CDR3 residues: CAWGDRGWTEAFF. In DNA form, the CDR3 reads TGTGCCTGGGGAGACAGGGGATGGACTGAAGCTTTCTTT.

V gene TRBV4-2 combines with J gene TRBJ2-1; 8 bases fit TRBD2. Germline CDR1 is LGHNA and CDR2 is YNFKEQ. J lost 4 bases, V lost 2 bases, and 7 bases had no gene match. This CDR3 contains 16 residues. The CDR3 is CASSQFLASGYNEQFF. In nucleotides, the CDR3 is TGTGCCAGCAGCCAATTTCTGGCTAGCGGGTACAATGAGCAGTTCTTC.

This chain uses TRBV7-3 with TRBJ1-1; D unresolved. Germline V CDR1 and CDR2: SGHTA, FQGTGA. This CDR3 is built from 13 residues. V was shortened by 3 bases and J by 1 base, with 6 bases between the two germline ends. The CDR3 DNA follows: TGTGCCAGCAGCTTCTCACAGAACACTGAAGCTTTCTTT. Translated, it gives CASSFSQNTEAFF. The full variable domain, its missing parts supplied by reference TRBV7-3 and TRBJ1-1, is GAGVSQTPSNKVTEKGKYVELRCDPISGHTALYWYRQSLGQGPEFLIYFQGTGAADDSGLPNDRFFAVRPEGSVSTLKIQRTERGDSAVYLCASSFSQNTEAFFGQGTRLTVV.

In this sample, this clone turned up once. The chain carries TRBV9 and TRBJ1-5, with D hard to call. Germline V gene lookup returns CDR1 SGDLS and CDR2 YYNGEE. This CDR3 is built from 15 residues. Trimming stripped 1 base from V and 1 base from J, with 9 bases between. The CDR3 region is CASSVHGISNQPQHF. The CDR3 DNA reads as TGTGCCAGCAGCGTACACGGTATAAGCAATCAGCCCCAGCATTTT. Full variable domain (missing parts from reference TRBV9 and TRBJ1-5): DSGVTQTPKHLITATGQRVTLRCSPRSGDLSVYWYQQSLDQGLQFLIQYYNGEERAKGNILERFSAQQFPDLHSELNLSSLELGDSALYFCASSVHGISNQPQHFGDGTRLSIL.

The V call is TRBV6-1, the J call TRBJ1-6; D is perhaps TRBD1 (6 bases). Germline V gene lookup returns CDR1 MNHNS and CDR2 SASEGT. Trimming cost V 6 bases and J 7 bases, with 10 bases left between them. The CDR3 length is 13 residues. The CDR3 DNA sequence: TGTGCCAGCAGAGAACAGGGAAATTCACCCCTCCACTTT. This encodes CASREQGNSPLHF.

V and J are TRBV30 and TRBJ1-5; D unclear. The germline CDR1 and CDR2 sequences are GTSNPN and SVGIG (reference sequence). Trimming removed 0 bases from V and 8 bases from J, with 8 bases in between. The CDR3 is 12 amino acids. Here the CDR3 DNA reads TGTGCCTGGAGTGTACCGGGTAAGCCCCAGCATTTT. Protein: CAWSVPGKPQHF.

The chain joins TRBV6-5 to TRBJ2-3, with D unclear. Germline values: CDR1 MNHEY, CDR2 SVGAGI. V lost 6 bases and J 2 bases, leaving 12 bases between the germline ends. The CDR3 length is 14 residues. The CDR3 nucleotides are TGTGCCAGCAGCCTTGGCCCAAACACAGATACGCAGTATTTT. Translated: CASSLGPNTDTQYF.

The gene calls are TRBV5-1 and TRBJ2-7; 7 positions match TRBD1. J gave up 2 bases and V 4 bases, and 18 bases lay outside the gene matches. The CDR3 loop spans 18 amino acids. From germline, CDR1 is SGHRS and CDR2 YFSETQ. This CDR3 reads CASSPARGQSAQAYEQYF. As DNA, the CDR3 is TGCGCCAGCAGCCCGGCACGGGGACAGTCGGCTCAGGCCTACGAGCAGTACTTC. The full variable domain, completed using reference TRBV5-1 and TRBJ2-7, is KAGVTQTPRYLIKTRGQQVTLSCSPISGHRSVSWYQQTPGQGLQFLFEYFSETQRNKGNFPGRFSGRQFSNSRSEMNVSTLELGDSALYLCASSPARGQSAQAYEQYFGPGTRLTVT.

The chain joins TRBV6-1 to TRBJ2-1, with 7 bases identical to TRBD2. This CDR3 has 17 residues. With 1 base clipped from V and 4 bases from J, the junction kept 10 bases outside the gene matches. CDR1 and CDR2 from the germline V gene are MNHNS and SASEGT. CDR3 bases: TGTGCCAGCAGTGAAGTCCTACGGGGGGACTATTACAATGAGCAGTTCTTC. Its protein is CASSEVLRGDYYNEQFF.

The chain is built from TRBV5-4 and TRBJ1-1; D gene unclear. The CDR3 is 13 residues long. V lost 2 bases and J 2 bases, leaving 7 bases between the germline ends. Germline V gene sequence: CDR1 SGHNT, CDR2 YYREEE (reference sequence). The CDR3 spells CASSFRENTEAFF. The CDR3 DNA reads TGTGCCAGCAGCTTTCGGGAAAACACTGAAGCTTTCTTT.

This sequence joins TRBV2 and TRBJ2-7; 7 bases fit TRBD1. Germline V gene sequence: CDR1 SNHLY, CDR2 FYNNEI. The CDR3 spans 13 residues. Losses at the gene ends were 8 bases for V and 5 bases for J; bases not matched to a gene: 9. The CDR3 DNA follows: TGTGCCAGCGTCAGACAGGGATACAACGAGCAGTACTTC. As protein: CASVRQGYNEQYF.

This clone was counted once. The chain combines TRBV4-3 with TRBJ1-1; D is uncertain. The CDR3 length is 16 residues. The germline V gene encodes CDR1 LGHNA and CDR2 YSLEER. The V end lost 0 bases, the J end lost 0 bases, and 11 bases lay between the germline ends. Here the CDR3 DNA reads TGCGCCAGCAGCCAAGATCCTAATCTTCTGAACACTGAAGCTTTCTTT. Translated: CASSQDPNLLNTEAFF.

The V and J genes are TRBV7-8 and TRBJ1-5, with D perhaps TRBD1 (5 bases). Germline values: CDR1 SGHVS, CDR2 FQNEAQ. V was cut by 2 bases and J by 4 bases, with 15 bases left in between. The CDR3 is made up of 16 amino acids. The CDR3 loop reads CASSLSAGLYNQPQHF. CDR3 nucleotide sequence: TGTGCCAGCAGCTTAAGTGCGGGACTCTATAATCAGCCCCAGCATTTT.